This T cell receptor beta chain derives from a study of blood T cells in healthy people across ages. Broader study findings: CMV status of donors was not determined, possibly confounding expanded clonotype changes. Per million T cells, the diversity of TCR beta decreased roughly linearly as age advanced. Unsorted PBMC input precluded a conclusive naive versus antigen-experienced comparison.

This CDR3 comprises 13 residues. Germline V gene lookup returns CDR1 SGHTA and CDR2 FQGNSA. V lost 5 bases and J lost 5, with 13 bases in between. Healthy individuals of Caucasian origin from Russia, aged 6 to 90, served as donors. As for this clonotype: What it binds is unknown.

Next came a second PCR, run for about 6 to 11 cycles, which used a sample-barcoded 5' primer along with a J-beta primer mix. Each CDR3 protein is one row after TCRdb ran MiXCR on the 5' RACE reads. The profile shows about 900,000 distinct CDR3 sequences, around 62% of them singletons. The chain combines TRBV7-2 with TRBJ2-7; no clear D. Source material: blood. This clonotype originated in a man younger than 45 in good health. CDR3 coding DNA: TGTGCCAGCAGCACTCTCAGTCGCAACGAGCAGTACTTC. Its protein is CASSTLSRNEQYF.